This TCR beta chain is from a study of blood T cell repertoires in COVID-19. Participants spanned ages about 18 to 100 years and resided in about two dozen US areas. Cohort 3 recovery required two negative PCRs, clearance, or symptom resolution. The germline gives CDR1 DFQATT, CDR2 SNEGSKA (reference sequence). Trimming took 5 bases from V and 8 from J; bases not matched to a gene: 1. The CDR3 is 11 amino acids. This clone was picked up one time. Clones were sequenced by immunoSEQ multiplex PCR, and TCRdb holds only the in-frame ones, with some missing. The sample includes 490,000 or so clones, about 88% seen only once; the top ten take roughly 8%.

The chain joins TRBV20-1 to TRBJ1-2; 11 bases fit TRBD1. The sequenced sample consisted of PBMCs or T cells enriched from blood (not recorded which). The clonotype originates from a woman aged 55-69 years who had recovered from COVID-19. The CDR3 DNA follows: TGCAGTGCTGGGACAGGGGGAGGCTACACCTTC. Protein sequence: CSAGTGGGYTF.